This T cell receptor beta chain was captured by sequencing in a study of T-cell reconstitution after alpha-beta-depleted transplantation in children. Study outcomes and limitations: Hyperexpanded clones declined; after one year, newly produced T cells mostly supplied diversity.

The CDR3 is made up of 14 amino acids. Trimming left V 1 base short and J 4 bases short, with 8 bases between. CDR1 MNHEY and CDR2 SVGEGT come from the germline V gene. On this clonotype itself: Its target is unknown.

Using unique molecular identifiers, the investigators prepared the TCRbeta library. TCRdb itself ran the PCR reads through MiXCR, one entry per CDR3 protein. The sample records 98,000 or so distinct CDR3 sequences, 20% to 30% being singletons. This sequence joins TRBV6-2 or TRBV6-3 and TRBJ2-1; tentatively, D is TRBD2 (6 bases). This TCR was recovered from a boy aged 2 to 10 with acute lymphoblastic leukemia, due to receive a stem cell transplant. Here the sequenced sample was PBMCs, taken before TCRalphabeta/CD19-depleted stem cell transplant. The DNA of the CDR3 is TGTGCCAGCAGTTACTTCCTAGCGTACAATGAGCAGTTCTTC. Amino acid sequence: CASSYFLAYNEQFF.